The following is a T cell receptor (beta chain) sequence with its context. Its antigen is currently not known. Within one base of it there is no much larger clone, and no base qualities were kept. Additional DNA sequences in this sample encode the identical CDR3. The donors belonged to the validation cohort of about 110 subjects, which was separate from the roughly 670-subject first cohort. The library was generated by the immunoSEQ multiplex PCR assay. As for the original processing: To diagnose cytomegalovirus status from the catalog of TCR beta chain sequences, a statistical classification framework was built. In its TCRdb copy, this immuneACCESS table keeps in-frame sequences only and misses some clones. Where compared with another copy, unresolved V genes explain less than half of these, and the others have no known cause. V, J and clone size are taken as reported in that table, and D and trimming were inferred from the DNA itself. The sample table contains about 250,000 clones; only one count was recorded for more than 85% of them. The top ten clones comprise around 13% of the sample.

The sample comes from a study of cytomegalovirus exposure and HLA in healthy donors (dated 2017 in TCRdb). A note on the overall study: A later analysis indicated that the 95 to 150 validation repertoires were generated on the platform also employed for the approximately 670 repertoires of the first cohort. The study aimed to test whether cataloging public T cell receptors could reveal signatures of past pathogen exposure. Besides the first cohort of roughly 700 subjects, a separate validation cohort made up of 95 to 150 different subjects was used. To predict cytomegalovirus infection status, the study brought together high-throughput TCR immunosequencing, statistical association of individual TCRs with disease status, and machine learning. Points the paper makes about the study in general: The study listed 150 to 200 TCR beta chains as associated with cytomegalovirus. In a later analysis, TCRs clustered in the first cohort were found to also tend to co-occur in the 120 validation repertoires, with approximately 93% of cluster scores above 0. In vitro tests confirmed that a few of the cytomegalovirus-associated TCR beta chains recognize cytomegalovirus antigens. All 120 or so repertoires were used to score co-occurrence in the validation cohort in a later analysis, because that analysis had no HLA typing for the cohort. The classifier was reported to diagnose cytomegalovirus status with high specificity and sensitivity in both the original cohort and the validation cohort. Most TCR sequences were seen in very few donors, while some public TCRs were found in many individuals. The authors suggested that the approach could potentially be extended to other disease states and immunological phenotypes.

V was cut back by 0 bases and J by 2 bases, leaving a gap of 6 bases between them. CDR1 SGHNT and CDR2 YYREEE are derived from the germline V gene (reference sequence). Including the terminal cysteine and phenylalanine, the CDR3 comprises 15 residues. Only the CDR3 portion is preserved as DNA: 45 bases, with reading frame beginning at the first base. The chain is made from TRBV5-4 and TRBJ2-6; too little of a D gene remains to name it. The sample consisted of PBMCs. The TCR originated in a man between 18 and 35 years old in good health and CMV-seropositive. The CDR3 reads as follows: CASSLVVAGANVLTF. The nucleotide sequence reads as follows: TGTGCCAGCAGCTTGGTCGTGGCTGGGGCCAACGTCCTGACTTTC.